The 2 T cell receptor beta chains below come from one sample, sequenced in a study of T cell responses to AZD1222 COVID-19 vaccine (dated by TCRdb to 2020 to 2022). The time point label, as the study defines it: baseline before first vaccination. The library came from the immunoSEQ multiplex PCR assay. The clones in this table, taken by TCRdb from immuneACCESS, are in-frame only. Not every clone is retained; where verified, under half of the shortfall comes from an unresolved V gene, and the cause of the rest is unknown. The sample table records more than 85,000 clones; approximately 91% of these occur just once. The ten top clones hold approximately 8.3% of the sample. Material: peripheral blood, obtained on day 0 of AZD1222 vaccination. These receptor sequences come from an adult in good health.

CDR3 sequence: CASSSRDRPRAFF. In DNA, the CDR3 is TGCGCCAGCAGCTCCAGGGACAGGCCCCGAGCTTTCTTT. The rearrangement uses TRBV5-1 and TRBJ1-1; 8 bases are a match to TRBD1. The germline gives CDR1 SGHRS, CDR2 YFSETQ. This CDR3 spans 13 amino acids. Trimming cost V 3 bases and J 10 bases; bases outside gene matches: 8.

This chain uses TRBV5-1 with TRBJ2-5; 8 bases agree with TRBD1. The CDR3 is made up of 14 amino acids. Losses at the gene ends were 2 bases for V and 4 bases for J; bases not matched to a gene: 4. Germline values: CDR1 SGHRS, CDR2 YFSETQ. The CDR3 bases are TGCGCCAGCAGCTTAACAGGGGGAAGAGAGACCCAGTACTTC. This gives the protein CASSLTGGRETQYF.